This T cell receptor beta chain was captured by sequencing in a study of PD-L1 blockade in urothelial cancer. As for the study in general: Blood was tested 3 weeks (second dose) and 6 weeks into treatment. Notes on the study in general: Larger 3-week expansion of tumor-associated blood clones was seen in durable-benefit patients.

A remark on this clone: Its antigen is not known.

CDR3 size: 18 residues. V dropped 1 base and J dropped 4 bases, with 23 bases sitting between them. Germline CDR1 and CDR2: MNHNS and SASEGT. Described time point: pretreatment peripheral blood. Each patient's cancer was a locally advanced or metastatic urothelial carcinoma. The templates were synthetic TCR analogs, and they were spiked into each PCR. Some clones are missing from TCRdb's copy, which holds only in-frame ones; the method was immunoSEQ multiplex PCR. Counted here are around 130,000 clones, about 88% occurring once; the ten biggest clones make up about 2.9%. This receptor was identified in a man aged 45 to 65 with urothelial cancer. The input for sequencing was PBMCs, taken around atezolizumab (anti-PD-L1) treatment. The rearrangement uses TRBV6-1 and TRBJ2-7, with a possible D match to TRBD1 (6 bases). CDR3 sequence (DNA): TGTGCCAGCAGTGAAGACGGTATCGGACAGCTGGGCTCATACGAGCAGTACTTC. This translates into CASSEDGIGQLGSYEQYF.